These T cell receptor beta chains were read from a single sample in a study of CD8 T cells in Susac syndrome. TCRdb reprocessed the immunoSEQ multiplex PCR reads via MiXCR and lists one record per CDR3 protein. The sample has about 200,000 distinct CDR3 sequences, around 96% seen once. Sequenced sample: CD4+ T cells from PBMCs. Receptors originate from a human donor with multiple sclerosis. Each CDR3 is given with its conserved first and last residue. Each record gives: D gene, V gene, J gene, clone size, CDR3 protein, CDR3 DNA. D genes are given only for firm matches. Some rows mark clone size as missing; the rest say once, few, many or name a class of expanded clone.

D: .
V: TRBV2
J: TRBJ2-1
size: .
CDR3: CAFNRAPQFF
DNA: TGTGCCTTCAACCGGGCCCCTCAGTTCTTC

D: TRBD1
V: TRBV6-5
J: TRBJ1-2
size: .
CDR3: CASSYSMTGQGAGGYTF
DNA: TGTGCCAGCAGTTACTCGATGACGGGACAGGGGGCTGGTGGCTACACCTTC

D: .
V: TRBV2
J: TRBJ1-6
size: .
CDR3: CASRKGGTPPPLHF
DNA: TGTGCCAGCAGGAAGGGAGGAACCCCTCCACCCCTCCACTTT

D: .
V: TRBV28
J: TRBJ2-4
size: .
CDR3: CASSLLNIQYF
DNA: TGTGCCAGCAGTTTATTGAACATTCAGTACTTC

D: TRBD1
V: TRBV20-1
J: TRBJ1-2
size: .
CDR3: CSATKGASGYTF
DNA: TGCAGTGCTACCAAGGGGGCCAGTGGCTACACCTTC

D: TRBD1
V: TRBV7-2
J: TRBJ2-7
size: .
CDR3: CASSSRTGNEQYF
DNA: TGTGCCAGCAGCTCTCGGACAGGGAACGAGCAGTACTTC

D: .
V: TRBV18
J: TRBJ1-1
size: .
CDR3: CASSPQGGRNTEAFF
DNA: TGTGCCAGCTCACCACAGGGGGGCCGGAACACTGAAGCTTTCTTT

D: .
V: TRBV29-1
J: TRBJ2-7
size: few
CDR3: CSVGTLYEQYF
DNA: TGCAGCGTTGGTACACTCTACGAGCAGTACTTC

D: .
V: TRBV7-3
J: TRBJ2-3
size: .
CDR3: CASSLSPTGDTQYF
DNA: TGTGCCAGCAGCTTAAGCCCCACAGGCGATACGCAGTATTTT

D: .
V: TRBV12-5
J: TRBJ2-4
size: few
CDR3: CASGVAKNIQYF
DNA: TGTGCTAGCGGGGTAGCCAAAAACATTCAGTACTTC

D: TRBD1
V: TRBV10-3
J: TRBJ2-7
size: .
CDR3: CAIRTGPAIYEQYF
DNA: TGTGCCATCAGGACAGGGCCTGCTATCTACGAGCAGTACTTC

D: .
V: TRBV6-6
J: TRBJ2-7
size: .
CDR3: CASTSVGDLDEQYF
DNA: TGTGCCAGCACCTCCGTAGGGGATTTGGACGAGCAGTACTTC

D: TRBD2
V: TRBV3-1
J: TRBJ2-7
size: .
CDR3: CASSRGETRRGLGEQYF
DNA: TGTGCCAGCAGCCGGGGAGAGACGAGGCGGGGGTTAGGCGAGCAGTACTTC

D: .
V: TRBV2
J: TRBJ2-5
size: .
CDR3: CASSEYGKETQYF
DNA: TGTGCCAGCAGTGAGTACGGTAAAGAGACCCAGTACTTC

D: .
V: TRBV2
J: TRBJ2-2
size: .
CDR3: CASSERSGPGELFF
DNA: TGTGCCAGCAGTGAACGTTCGGGGCCCGGGGAGCTGTTTTTT

D: TRBD1
V: TRBV7-9
J: TRBJ2-7
size: .
CDR3: CASSTLGQTYEQYF
DNA: TGTGCCAGCAGCACCCTGGGACAGACCTACGAGCAGTACTTC

D: .
V: TRBV4-2
J: TRBJ1-1
size: .
CDR3: CASSQDGGSSEAFF
DNA: TGTGCCAGCAGCCAAGATGGGGGGTCCTCCGAAGCTTTCTTT

D: TRBD1
V: TRBV20-1
J: TRBJ1-5
size: .
CDR3: CSARERGGVQPQHF
DNA: TGCAGTGCTAGAGAACGAGGGGGCGTTCAGCCCCAGCATTTT

D: .
V: TRBV3-1
J: TRBJ2-1
size: .
CDR3: CASSQDGGGTYNEQFF
DNA: TGTGCCAGCAGCCAAGATGGAGGGGGGACCTACAATGAGCAGTTCTTC

D: TRBD2
V: TRBV29-1
J: TRBJ2-2
size: .
CDR3: CSVPGTSGSVVGELFF
DNA: TGCAGCGTGCCCGGGACTAGCGGGAGCGTGGTCGGGGAGCTGTTTTTT

D: .
V: TRBV3-1
J: TRBJ2-1
size: .
CDR3: CASSRGSLGEQFF
DNA: TGTGCCAGCAGCCGGGGGAGTTTAGGTGAGCAGTTCTTC

D: .
V: TRBV30
J: TRBJ1-1
size: .
CDR3: CAWGVREAFF
DNA: TGTGCCTGGGGGGTGAGGGAAGCTTTCTTT

D: .
V: TRBV24-1
J: TRBJ2-5
size: .
CDR3: CATSDPGEQETQYF
DNA: TGTGCCACCAGTGATCCGGGCGAACAAGAGACCCAGTACTTC

D: .
V: TRBV20-1
J: TRBJ2-5
size: once
CDR3: CSARAARETQYF
DNA: TGCAGTGCTAGGGCCGCTAGGGAGACCCAGTACTTC

D: .
V: TRBV30
J: TRBJ2-5
size: .
CDR3: CAWSVGPARTQYF
DNA: TGTGCCTGGAGTGTTGGCCCCGCACGGACCCAGTACTTC

D: .
V: TRBV30
J: TRBJ1-5
size: .
CDR3: CAWSIRGDQPQHF
DNA: TGTGCCTGGAGTATCAGGGGTGATCAGCCCCAGCATTTT

D: TRBD2
V: TRBV20-1
J: TRBJ2-5
size: .
CDR3: CSARPGLAGETQYF
DNA: TGCAGTGCTAGGCCGGGACTAGCGGGAGAGACCCAGTACTTC

D: .
V: TRBV7-9
J: TRBJ2-3
size: .
CDR3: CASSLDRMTRTDTQYF
DNA: TGTGCCAGCAGCTTAGACAGAATGACACGCACAGATACGCAGTATTTT

D: .
V: TRBV11-2
J: TRBJ1-5
size: .
CDR3: CASSSTGNSNQPQHF
DNA: TGTGCCAGCAGCTCCACGGGGAATAGCAATCAGCCCCAGCATTTT

D: .
V: TRBV29-1
J: TRBJ1-5
size: .
CDR3: CSAGLGGNQPQHF
DNA: TGCAGCGCTGGACTGGGGGGGAATCAGCCCCAGCATTTT

D: .
V: TRBV5-1
J: TRBJ2-1
size: .
CDR3: CASRLFYEQFF
DNA: TGCGCCAGCAGGTTATTTTATGAGCAGTTCTTC

D: .
V: TRBV30
J: TRBJ1-1
size: .
CDR3: CAWSVRDTEAFF
DNA: TGTGCCTGGAGTGTACGGGACACTGAAGCTTTCTTT

D: TRBD1
V: TRBV29-1
J: TRBJ2-2
size: .
CDR3: CSVEGGTGRTGELFF
DNA: TGCAGCGTTGAAGGAGGGACAGGGAGGACCGGGGAGCTGTTTTTT

D: TRBD2
V: TRBV19
J: TRBJ2-1
size: .
CDR3: CASSFFWLADSYNEQFF
DNA: TGTGCCAGTAGCTTCTTCTGGCTAGCGGACTCCTACAATGAGCAGTTCTTC

D: .
V: TRBV5-4
J: TRBJ1-2
size: .
CDR3: CASSPERAIYGYTF
DNA: TGTGCCAGCAGCCCCGAGAGGGCGATCTATGGCTACACCTTC

D: .
V: TRBV9
J: TRBJ1-2
size: .
CDR3: CASSLAPSSEGYTF
DNA: TGTGCCAGCAGCCTAGCCCCTTCTTCCGAAGGCTACACCTTC

D: .
V: TRBV3-1
J: TRBJ2-5
size: .
CDR3: CASSPFYQETQYF
DNA: TGTGCCAGCAGCCCCTTCTACCAAGAGACCCAGTACTTC

D: TRBD2
V: TRBV25-1
J: TRBJ2-1
size: .
CDR3: CASSELLAEYNEQFF
DNA: TGTGCCAGCAGTGAATTACTAGCGGAATACAATGAGCAGTTCTTC

D: TRBD1
V: TRBV29-1
J: TRBJ2-2
size: once
CDR3: CSAGDRVFGELFF
DNA: TGCAGCGCCGGCGACAGGGTTTTCGGGGAGCTGTTTTTT

D: .
V: TRBV15
J: TRBJ2-1
size: .
CDR3: CATSRDSMANEQFF
DNA: TGTGCCACCAGCAGAGATTCAATGGCCAATGAGCAGTTCTTC

D: .
V: TRBV4-2
J: TRBJ2-2
size: .
CDR3: CASSRYLNTGELFF
DNA: TGTGCCAGCAGCCGTTACTTGAACACCGGGGAGCTGTTTTTT

D: .
V: TRBV29-1
J: TRBJ2-1
size: .
CDR3: CSVGGSYNEQFF
DNA: TGCAGCGTTGGTGGTTCCTACAATGAGCAGTTCTTC

D: .
V: TRBV6-1
J: TRBJ1-5
size: .
CDR3: CASSPRRQGIDQPQHF
DNA: TGTGCCAGCAGTCCCCGGCGGCAGGGGATCGATCAGCCCCAGCATTTT

D: .
V: TRBV20-1
J: TRBJ2-5
size: .
CDR3: CSATPQETQYF
DNA: TGCAGTGCTACTCCTCAAGAGACCCAGTACTTC

D: .
V: TRBV4-2
J: TRBJ2-1
size: .
CDR3: CASSQEDGEQFF
DNA: TGTGCCAGCAGCCAAGAGGACGGTGAGCAGTTCTTC

D: .
V: TRBV29-1
J: TRBJ1-2
size: .
CDR3: CSVDDSGYYGYTF
DNA: TGCAGCGTTGACGACTCCGGCTACTATGGCTACACCTTC

D: TRBD2
V: TRBV25-1
J: TRBJ2-1
size: .
CDR3: CASRLAGGIGEQFF
DNA: TGTGCCAGCAGGTTAGCGGGAGGGATCGGTGAGCAGTTCTTC

D: TRBD1
V: TRBV9
J: TRBJ2-4
size: .
CDR3: CASSGGGLAKNIQYF
DNA: TGTGCCAGCAGCGGAGGGGGCCTAGCCAAAAACATTCAGTACTTC

D: .
V: TRBV18
J: TRBJ2-1
size: .
CDR3: CASSIDWRDEQFF
DNA: TGTGCCAGCTCGATCGACTGGAGGGATGAGCAGTTCTTC

D: .
V: TRBV7-4
J: TRBJ2-3
size: .
CDR3: CASRVESGTDTQYF
DNA: TGTGCCAGCAGGGTGGAGTCGGGGACAGATACGCAGTATTTT

D: .
V: TRBV5-1
J: TRBJ2-5
size: .
CDR3: CASSLASGVSGGETQYF
DNA: TGCGCCAGCAGCTTGGCCTCGGGGGTGTCCGGGGGCGAGACCCAGTACTTC